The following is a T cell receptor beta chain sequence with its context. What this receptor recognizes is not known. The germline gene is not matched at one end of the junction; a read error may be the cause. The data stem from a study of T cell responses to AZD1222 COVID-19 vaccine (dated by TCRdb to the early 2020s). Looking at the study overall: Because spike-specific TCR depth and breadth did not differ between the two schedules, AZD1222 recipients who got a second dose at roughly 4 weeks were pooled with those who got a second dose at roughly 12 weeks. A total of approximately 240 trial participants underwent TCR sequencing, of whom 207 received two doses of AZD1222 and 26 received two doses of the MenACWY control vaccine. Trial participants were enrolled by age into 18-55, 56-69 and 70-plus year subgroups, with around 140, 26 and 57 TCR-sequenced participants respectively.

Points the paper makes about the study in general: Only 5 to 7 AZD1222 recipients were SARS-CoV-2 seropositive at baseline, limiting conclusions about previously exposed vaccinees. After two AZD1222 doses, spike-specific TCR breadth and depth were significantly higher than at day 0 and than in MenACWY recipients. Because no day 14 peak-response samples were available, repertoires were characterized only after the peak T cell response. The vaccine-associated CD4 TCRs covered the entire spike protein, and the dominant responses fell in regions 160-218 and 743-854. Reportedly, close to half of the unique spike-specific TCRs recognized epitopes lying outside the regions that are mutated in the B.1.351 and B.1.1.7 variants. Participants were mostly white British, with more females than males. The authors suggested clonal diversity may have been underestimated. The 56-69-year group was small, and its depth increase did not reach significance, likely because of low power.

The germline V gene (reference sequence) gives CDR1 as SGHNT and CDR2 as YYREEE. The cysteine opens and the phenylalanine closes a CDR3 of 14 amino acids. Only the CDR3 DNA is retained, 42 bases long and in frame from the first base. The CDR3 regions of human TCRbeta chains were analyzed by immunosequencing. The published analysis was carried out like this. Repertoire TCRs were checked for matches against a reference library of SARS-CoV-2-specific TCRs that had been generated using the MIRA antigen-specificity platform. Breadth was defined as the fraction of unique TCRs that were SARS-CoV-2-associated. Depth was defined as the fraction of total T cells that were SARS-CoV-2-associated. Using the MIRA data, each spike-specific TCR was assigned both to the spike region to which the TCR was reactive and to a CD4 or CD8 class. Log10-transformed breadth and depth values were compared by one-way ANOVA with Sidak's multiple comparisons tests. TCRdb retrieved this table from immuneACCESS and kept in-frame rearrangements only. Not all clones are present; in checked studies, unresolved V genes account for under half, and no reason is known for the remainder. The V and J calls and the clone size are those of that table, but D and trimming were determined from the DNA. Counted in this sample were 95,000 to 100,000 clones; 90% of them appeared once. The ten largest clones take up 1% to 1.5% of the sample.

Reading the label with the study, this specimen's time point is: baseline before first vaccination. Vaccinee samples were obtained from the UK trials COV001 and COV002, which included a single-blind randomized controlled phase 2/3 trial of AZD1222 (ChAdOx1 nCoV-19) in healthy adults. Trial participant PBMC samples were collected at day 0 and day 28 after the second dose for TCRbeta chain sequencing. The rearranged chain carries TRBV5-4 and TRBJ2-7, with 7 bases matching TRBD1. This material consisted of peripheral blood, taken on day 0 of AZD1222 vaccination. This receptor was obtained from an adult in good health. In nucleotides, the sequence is TGTGCCAGCAGTTTGGGGACAGACGGATACGAGCAGTACTTC. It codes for CASSLGTDGYEQYF.